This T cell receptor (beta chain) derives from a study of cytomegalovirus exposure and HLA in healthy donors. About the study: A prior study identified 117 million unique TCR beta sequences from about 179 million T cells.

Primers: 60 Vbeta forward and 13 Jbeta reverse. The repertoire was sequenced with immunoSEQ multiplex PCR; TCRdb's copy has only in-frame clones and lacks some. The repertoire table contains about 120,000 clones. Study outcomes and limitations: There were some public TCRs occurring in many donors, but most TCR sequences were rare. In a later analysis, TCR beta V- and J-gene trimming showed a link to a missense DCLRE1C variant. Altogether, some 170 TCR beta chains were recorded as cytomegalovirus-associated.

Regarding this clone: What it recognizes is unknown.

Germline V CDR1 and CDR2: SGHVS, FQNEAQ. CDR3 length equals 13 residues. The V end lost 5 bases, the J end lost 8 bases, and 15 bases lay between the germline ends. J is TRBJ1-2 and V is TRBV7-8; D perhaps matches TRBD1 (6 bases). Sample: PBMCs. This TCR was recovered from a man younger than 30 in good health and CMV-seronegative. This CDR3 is CASSDYGTRGYTF. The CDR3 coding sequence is TGTGCCAGCAGCGATTACGGGACACGCGGCTACACCTTC. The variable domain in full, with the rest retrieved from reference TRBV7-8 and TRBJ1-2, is GAGVSQSPRYKVAKRGQDVALRCDPISGHVSLFWYQQALGQGPEFLTYFQNEAQLDKSGLPSDRFFAERPEGSVSTLKIQRTQQEDSAVYLCASSDYGTRGYTFGSGTRLTVV.